A single T cell receptor (beta chain) is shown here with its context. CDR3 length equals 12 residues. The V end lost 5 bases, the J end lost 6 bases, and 10 bases lay between the germline ends. Germline assignment: CDR1 LNHDA and CDR2 SQIVND (reference sequence). This sample is part of a study of CD8 T cells in Susac syndrome. Across the whole study: There were six sequenced Susac syndrome patients with active disease and roughly 8 in remission.

An amount of RNA that ranged from about 0.45 to 1 ug was reverse transcribed with random hexamers. TCRdb recomputed calls from the immunoSEQ multiplex PCR reads with MiXCR, one row per CDR3 protein. Among some 200,000 distinct CDR3 sequences, about 95% were seen once, and the ten largest hold about 0.17%. The TEMRA cells underwent FACS enrichment, while the CD8+ and CD4+ T cells underwent negative isolation. V is TRBV19 and J is TRBJ1-2, with D unclear. This sequence originates from a human donor with Susac syndrome. Sequencing input: CD8+ T cells from PBMCs. CDR3 amino acids: CASSLGRHGYTF. CDR3 DNA sequence: TGTGCCAGTAGTCTCGGACGGCATGGCTACACCTTC.